Listed below are T cell receptor beta chains from one sample, sequenced in a study of STAT5B mutations in CD4+ large granular lymphocyte leukemia. Generated by immunoSEQ multiplex PCR, the TCRdb table keeps only in-frame clones and is missing some. The table lists almost 30,000 clones, 65% to 85% of them singletons, with about 6.2% in the top ten. The sample consisted of CD4+ T cells from blood buffy coats. The receptors were gathered from a human donor in good health. CDR3s include the opening cysteine and the closing phenylalanine or tryptophan. D genes are given only for firm matches. Clone size is shown for a subset of rows, as once, few, many or a class of expanded clone.

D gene,J gene,V gene,CDR3 length,clone size,CDR3 DNA,CDR3 protein
TRBD2,TRBJ2-5,TRBV7-2,14,-,TGTGCCAGCAGCTTCACTAGCGGGGGAGAGACCCAGTACTTC,CASSFTSGGETQYF
TRBD2,TRBJ2-7,TRBV6-5,11,-,TGCGCCAGCGGGACGGGAGTAGAGCAGTACTTC,CASGTGVEQYF
-,TRBJ1-4,TRBV7-9,14,few,TGTGCCAGCAGACTCGGGGGGGGAGATGAAAAACTGTTTTTT,CASRLGGGDEKLFF
TRBD1,TRBJ2-2,TRBV5-1,17,few,TGCGCCAGCAGTTCGGGACAGGGGTTCGCGAACACCGGGGAGCTGTTTTTT,CASSSGQGFANTGELFF
-,TRBJ2-5,TRBV10-3,14,once,TGTGCCATCAGTGAGTCGGCAGGAAGGGAGACCCAGTACTTC,CAISESAGRETQYF
-,TRBJ1-1,TRBV7-2,14,-,TGTGCCAGCAGCTTTGAAGAGGCGAACACTGAAGCTTTCTTT,CASSFEEANTEAFF
-,TRBJ1-2,TRBV5-1,15,-,TGCGCCAGCAGCTTGGAGCAGGCGTCTAACTATGGCTACACCTTC,CASSLEQASNYGYTF
-,TRBJ2-2,TRBV7-9,16,few,TGTGCCAGCAGCTTACTTAGGCAGCGGGACACCGGGGAGCTGTTTTTT,CASSLLRQRDTGELFF
TRBD2,TRBJ2-1,TRBV6-5,14,-,TGTGCCAGCAGACTGGGACTAGCGGGGCCCCCGCAGTTCTTC,CASRLGLAGPPQFF
TRBD2,TRBJ2-4,TRBV7-2,16,-,TGTGCCAGCAGTCCCGGACTAGTAGTTGGGCAAAACATTCAGTACTTC,CASSPGLVVGQNIQYF
TRBD1,TRBJ2-3,TRBV5-8,15,-,TGTGCCAGCAGCTTGGCGGGACAGATCCATGATACGCAGTATTTT,CASSLAGQIHDTQYF
TRBD1,TRBJ1-5,TRBV28,15,-,TGTGCCAGCAGTCCCCCGACAGGGGGAAATCAGCCCCAGCATTTT,CASSPPTGGNQPQHF
-,TRBJ1-2,TRBV5-1,15,-,TGCGCCAGCAGCTTGGGGGGACAACTTAACTATGGCTACACCTTC,CASSLGGQLNYGYTF
-,TRBJ2-2,TRBV6-6,12,-,TGTGCCAGCAGTATTGAAACCGGGGAGCTGTTTTTT,CASSIETGELFF
-,TRBJ1-1,TRBV7-8,14,-,TGTGCCAGCAGCTTAGTGCCATCGAACACTGAAGCTTTCTTT,CASSLVPSNTEAFF
TRBD1,TRBJ1-1,TRBV6-6,15,-,TGTGCCAGCAGCCGACTCGGGACAGAGTACACTGAAGCTTTCTTT,CASSRLGTEYTEAFF
TRBD2,TRBJ2-1,TRBV5-5,14,-,TGTGCCAGCAGCCGCGGGACTAGCGGGGCCGAGCAGTTCTTC,CASSRGTSGAEQFF
TRBD1,TRBJ1-5,TRBV19,16,few,TGTGCCAGTAGTATTAGGGAGACGGGACAGTATCAGCCCCAGCATTTT,CASSIRETGQYQPQHF
-,TRBJ1-5,TRBV19,12,-,TGTGCCAGTAGTATAGGAGGTCAGCCCCAGCATTTT,CASSIGGQPQHF
-,TRBJ2-5,TRBV7-7,14,-,TGTGCTAGCAGCTTAGAGGGTCTTATTGAGACCCAGTACTTC,CASSLEGLIETQYF
TRBD2,TRBJ2-2,TRBV6-7,17,-,TGTGCCAGCAGACTCCCTCCGACTAGCGGGGGAGGGGGGGAGCTGTTTTTT,CASRLPPTSGGGGELFF
-,TRBJ1-2,TRBV28,12,-,TGTGCCACTGCAGGGTTTAACTATGGCTACACCTTC,CATAGFNYGYTF
TRBD1,TRBJ1-2,TRBV19,19,-,TGTGCCAGTACTTATTCGCCCCCGGGACAGGGGAAAACTAACTATGGCTACACCTTC,CASTYSPPGQGKTNYGYTF
-,TRBJ2-1,TRBV19,15,-,TGTGCCAGTAGTCGGAGGGGACAGATTCCCAATGAGCAGTTCTTC,CASSRRGQIPNEQFF
-,TRBJ1-6,TRBV5-1,16,-,TGCGCCAGCAGCCCGTCGGGTGGCCTCTATAATTCACCCCTCCACTTT,CASSPSGGLYNSPLHF
-,TRBJ2-3,TRBV4-2,14,few,TGTGCCAGCAGCCAAGAATTAGGCCCAGATACGCAGTATTTT,CASSQELGPDTQYF
TRBD1,TRBJ1-5,TRBV27,16,-,TGTGCCAGCAGAGACCGCCGGGGGACAGGGTATCAGCCCCAGCATTTT,CASRDRRGTGYQPQHF
TRBD2,TRBJ2-5,TRBV7-9,15,-,TGTGCCAGCAGCCCCGATTGGACTAGCCAAGAGACCCAGTACTTC,CASSPDWTSQETQYF
-,TRBJ1-5,TRBV7-9,16,-,TGTGCCAGCAGCCTCGGAGGATTTGCAGGCAATCAGCCCCAGCATTTT,CASSLGGFAGNQPQHF
-,TRBJ1-1,TRBV6-5,11,-,TGTGCCAGCAGCGGGGGAACTGAAGCTTTCTTT,CASSGGTEAFF
-,TRBJ1-2,TRBV2,12,few,TGTGCCAGCAGACAGAGGGCGGATGGCTACACCTTC,CASRQRADGYTF
-,TRBJ1-1,TRBV5-1,15,-,TGCGCCAGCAGCTTGGGGCCTGCCTTGAACACTGAAGCTTTCTTT,CASSLGPALNTEAFF
TRBD1,TRBJ1-5,TRBV2,15,-,TGTGCCAGCAAGTCGGACAGGGGGCTGGGTCAGCCCCAGCATTTT,CASKSDRGLGQPQHF
TRBD2,TRBJ2-1,TRBV15,18,-,TGTGCCACCACCAGGGGTGGCTTAGCGGGGGGCCGTTACAATGAGCAGTTCTTC,CATTRGGLAGGRYNEQFF
-,TRBJ1-3,TRBV18,17,-,TGTGCCAGCTCACCCGCCGGGGGGCCCGTCTCTGGAAACACCATATATTTT,CASSPAGGPVSGNTIYF
TRBD1,TRBJ2-4,TRBV7-2,16,-,TGTGCCAGCAGCTTGGACAGGTCCATAGCCAAAAACATTCAGTACTTC,CASSLDRSIAKNIQYF
TRBD1,TRBJ1-5,TRBV28,15,-,TGTGCCAGCAGTTTCTTGGGACAGGGCAATCAGCCCCAGCATTTT,CASSFLGQGNQPQHF
-,TRBJ1-1,TRBV4-3,12,-,TGCGCCAGCAGCCAAGATCCGGGAAAAGCTTTCTTT,CASSQDPGKAFF
TRBD1,TRBJ2-3,TRBV5-1,14,-,TGCGCCAGTTCCCGGGACAGGAGCACAGATACGCAGTATTTT,CASSRDRSTDTQYF
TRBD1,TRBJ1-2,TRBV5-1,14,-,TGCGCCAGCAGCGTAACCGGGACAGGGGGAGGCTACACCTTC,CASSVTGTGGGYTF
TRBD1,TRBJ1-1,TRBV7-2,16,-,TGTGCCAGCAGCCCTCACGGAGGACAGGGTAACACTGAAGCTTTCTTT,CASSPHGGQGNTEAFF
-,TRBJ2-3,TRBV6-1,13,-,TGTGCCAGCAGTGGGGGACCCACAGATACGCAGTATTTT,CASSGGPTDTQYF
TRBD1,TRBJ1-4,TRBV14,15,-,TGTGCCAGCAGCCCGACAGGGGGACCTAATGAAAAACTGTTTTTT,CASSPTGGPNEKLFF
-,TRBJ2-7,TRBV7-2,12,few,TGTGCCAGCAGCTCACCTCCTGGTGAGCAGTACTTC,CASSSPPGEQYF